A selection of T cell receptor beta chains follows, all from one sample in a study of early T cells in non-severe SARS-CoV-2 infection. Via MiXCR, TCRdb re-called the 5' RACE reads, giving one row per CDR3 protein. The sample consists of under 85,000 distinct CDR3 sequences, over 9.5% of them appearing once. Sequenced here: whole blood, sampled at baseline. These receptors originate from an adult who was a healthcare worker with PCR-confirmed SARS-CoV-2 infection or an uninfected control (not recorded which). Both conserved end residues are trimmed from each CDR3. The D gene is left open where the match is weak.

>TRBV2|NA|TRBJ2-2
ASSARGNTGELF
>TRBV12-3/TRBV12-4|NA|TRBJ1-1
ASSLALSGNEAF
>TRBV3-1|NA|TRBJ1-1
ASSPLGGENTEAF
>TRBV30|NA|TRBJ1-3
AWRRSSGNTIY
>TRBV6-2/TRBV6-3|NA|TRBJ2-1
ASTEREPGEQF
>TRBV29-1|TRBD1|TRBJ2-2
SVRTGNTGELF
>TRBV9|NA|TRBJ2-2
ASSSGWSGELF
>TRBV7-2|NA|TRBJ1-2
ASSSNTVSSYT
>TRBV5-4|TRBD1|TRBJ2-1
ASSSNPGQGYNEQF
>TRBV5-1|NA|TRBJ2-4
ASSSELAAKNIQY
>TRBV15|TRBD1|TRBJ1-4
ATSRGRDRGSVSEKLF
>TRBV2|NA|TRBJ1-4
ASSPAGGVIEKLF
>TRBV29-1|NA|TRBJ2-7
SVPMGGGTYEQY
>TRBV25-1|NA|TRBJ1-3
ASSELVANTIY
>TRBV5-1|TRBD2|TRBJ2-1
ASSEIGTSWSFEQF
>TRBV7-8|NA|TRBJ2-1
ASSLGRVSYNEQF
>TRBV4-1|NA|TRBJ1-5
ASSQAWERSRQPQH
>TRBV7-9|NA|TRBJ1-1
ANTVWERTEAF
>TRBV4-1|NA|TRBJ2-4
ASSLFVIAKNIQY
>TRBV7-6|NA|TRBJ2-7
ASSPLGGQAYEQY
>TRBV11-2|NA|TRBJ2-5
ASSLVGYQETQY
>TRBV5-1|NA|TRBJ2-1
ASTLGPRRSYNEQF
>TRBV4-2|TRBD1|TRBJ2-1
ASSPRDRGEDEQF
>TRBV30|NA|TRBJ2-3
ARAAGTSTDTQY
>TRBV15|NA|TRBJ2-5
ATSSTRTGFVETQY
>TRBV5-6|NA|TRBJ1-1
ASSVTGSTEAF
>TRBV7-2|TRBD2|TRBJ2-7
ASSFGTSGRSSYEQY
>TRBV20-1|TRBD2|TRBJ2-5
SVQTSGRAQETQY
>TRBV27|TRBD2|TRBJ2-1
ASSLRLAGGAYNEQF
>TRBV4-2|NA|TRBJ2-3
ASSQEITDTQY
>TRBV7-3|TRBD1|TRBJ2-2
ASSRWDSASGELF
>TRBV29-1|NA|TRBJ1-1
SVDFWGNTEAF
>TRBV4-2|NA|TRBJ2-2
ASSQDQTRRELF
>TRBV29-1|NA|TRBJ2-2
SVAPGGGTGELF
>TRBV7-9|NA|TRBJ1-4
ASSGGYEKLF
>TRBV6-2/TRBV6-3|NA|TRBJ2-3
ASRVNWADTQY
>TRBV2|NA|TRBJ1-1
ASSARQNTEAF
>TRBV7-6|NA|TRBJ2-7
ASNRTDRTYEQY
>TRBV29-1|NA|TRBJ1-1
SVEVRRNTEAF
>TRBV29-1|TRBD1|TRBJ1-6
SVTQGAVDSPLH
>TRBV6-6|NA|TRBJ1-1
ASSYPPTDTEAF
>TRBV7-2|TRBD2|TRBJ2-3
ASSFRAGVFTDTQY
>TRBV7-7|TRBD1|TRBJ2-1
ASSYSRTGRDEQF
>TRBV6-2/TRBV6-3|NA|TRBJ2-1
ASGKGEAYNEQF
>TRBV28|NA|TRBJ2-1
ASSLGTGGTPEQF
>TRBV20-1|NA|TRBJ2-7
SAREGTSNEQY
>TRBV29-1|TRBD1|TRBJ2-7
SVTTGLTYEQY
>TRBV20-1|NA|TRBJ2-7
SARGLDLGQY
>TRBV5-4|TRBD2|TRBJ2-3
ASSPGLARDTQY
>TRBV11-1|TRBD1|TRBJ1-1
ASSHGTGNTEAF
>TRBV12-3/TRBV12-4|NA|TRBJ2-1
ASSPRPNEQF
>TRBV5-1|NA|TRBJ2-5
ASSATSHIETQY
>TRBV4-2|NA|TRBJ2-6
ASSQPGSGANVLT
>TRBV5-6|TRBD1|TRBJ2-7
ASSYRDRGPYEQY
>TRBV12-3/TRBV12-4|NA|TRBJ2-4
ASSLVRSPGEKNIQY
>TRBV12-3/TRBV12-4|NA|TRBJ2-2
ASSLAPRRVTGELF
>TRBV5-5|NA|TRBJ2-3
ASSTWEDTQY
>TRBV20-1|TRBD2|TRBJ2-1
SASFLAGGVEQF
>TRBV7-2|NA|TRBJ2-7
ASSLFPASEQY
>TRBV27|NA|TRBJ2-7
ASSLKGVTYEQY